These 18 T cell receptor beta chains share one sample of origin, sequenced in a study of blood T cell repertoires in COVID-19 (dated by TCRdb to the early 2020s). The library relied on the immunoSEQ multiplex PCR assay. TCRdb holds this immuneACCESS table with in-frame rearrangements only. Some clones are missing; in checked studies, unresolved V genes explain under half, and the rest has no known cause. The sample table lists fewer than 300,000 clones, around 82% of them with a count of one. The ten largest make up roughly 3.1% of the sample. The sample comprised peripheral blood. Receptors originate from a woman between 18 and 29 years old with acute or convalescent COVID-19.

This chain's CDR3 is CASSFSLSSYEQYF. CDR3 sequence (DNA): TGTGCCAGCAGCTTCTCTCTCAGCTCCTACGAGCAGTACTTC. The chain combines TRBV7-2 with TRBJ2-7; D remains unclear. Germline V lookup: CDR1 SGHTA, CDR2 FQGNSA. CDR3 size: 14 residues. Trimming took 3 bases from V and 0 from J, leaving 9 bases between them.

The chain carries TRBV5-1 and TRBJ2-5, with D perhaps matching TRBD2 (6 bases). The V gene's germline CDR1 is SGHRS and CDR2 YFSETQ. Trimming took off 4 bases at V and 5 bases at J, with 18 bases between the two ends. There are 15 residues in the CDR3. Here the CDR3 DNA reads TGCGCCAGCAGCCGCCGGGTGCTAGCGAGGGAGACCCAGTACTTC. Translation: CASSRRVLARETQYF.

This chain connects TRBV6-5 to TRBJ1-1; D gene ambiguous. The CDR3 sequence is 13 residues long. The germline gives CDR1 MNHEY, CDR2 SVGAGI. Trimming removed 3 bases at V and 0 bases at J, with 5 bases between. The CDR3 DNA is TGTGCCAGCAGTTATCGGGTGAACACTGAAGCTTTCTTT. It yields the protein CASSYRVNTEAFF.

The CDR3 loop is CASSLWAPSYNEQFF. DNA for the CDR3: TGCGCCAGCAGCTTGTGGGCCCCCAGTTACAATGAGCAGTTCTTC. The rearrangement links TRBV5-1 to TRBJ2-1; D unclear. The CDR3 is 15 amino acids. CDR1 SGHRS and CDR2 YFSETQ come from the germline V gene. Trimming pared 1 base from V and 4 bases from J, leaving 12 bases between.

This clone was counted once. The J gene is TRBJ2-1, the V gene TRBV9; TRBD2 matches 7 bases. From germline, CDR1 is SGDLS and CDR2 YYNGEE. V trimming: 0 bases; J trimming: 5 bases; junction bases outside the gene matches: 11. There are 17 residues in the CDR3. CDR3 DNA: TGTGCCAGCAGCGTAGCCGGAGGCGGGAGCCCGAACAATGAGCAGTTCTTC. The encoded protein is CASSVAGGGSPNNEQFF.

This sequence joins TRBV27 and TRBJ2-6; no firm D call. Germline CDR1 and CDR2: MNHEY and SMNVEV (reference sequence). CDR3 length: 16 amino acids. V was trimmed by 5 bases and J by 0 bases, leaving 11 bases between them. CDR3 sequence reads: CASSPRPLSGANVLTF. For the CDR3, the DNA is TGTGCCAGCAGTCCTAGACCCCTCTCTGGGGCCAACGTCCTGACTTTC.

This rearrangement joins TRBV29-1 to TRBJ2-2, with D hard to call. CDR1 and CDR2 (germline): SQVTM, ANQGSEA. The length of the CDR3 is 13 residues. V lost 7 bases to trimming and J lost 0 bases, with 9 bases between them. CDR3 sequence reads: CSGRHSNTGELFF. In nucleotides, the CDR3 is TGCAGCGGCCGACATTCGAACACCGGGGAGCTGTTTTTT.

The chain carries TRBV6-2 or TRBV6-3 and TRBJ1-6; no definite D call. This CDR3 is built from 14 residues. CDR1 is MNHEY and CDR2 is SVGEGT in the germline V gene. The V end was cut by 1 base, the J end by 6 bases, with 7 bases between. CDR3 in DNA: TGTGCCAGCAGTTACTGGGCAGCTAATTCACCCCTCCACTTT. Translated, it gives CASSYWAANSPLHF.

The chain recombines TRBV24-1 with TRBJ2-1; D remains ambiguous. The CDR3 contains 12 residues. Germline V gives CDR1 KGHDR, CDR2 SFDVKD. Trimming removed 8 bases from V and 0 bases from J, with 4 bases in between. The CDR3 loop reads CATMSSYNEQFF. The CDR3 nucleotides are TGTGCCACCATGAGCTCCTACAATGAGCAGTTCTTC.

A note on this clone: Distinct nucleotide sequences in the sample also encode this CDR3. The V gene is TRBV11-2, the J gene TRBJ2-3; no clear D gene. The CDR3 has 13 residues. Germline V gene lookup returns CDR1 SGHAT and CDR2 FQNNGV. V shed 3 bases and J shed 2 bases, with 6 bases lying between them. CDR3 residues: CASSLVATDTQYF. In DNA form, the CDR3 reads TGTGCCAGCAGCTTGGTGGCCACAGATACGCAGTATTTT. The whole variable domain, filled in from reference TRBV11-2 and TRBJ2-3, reads EAGVAQSPRYKIIEKRQSVAFWCNPISGHATLYWYQQILGQGPKLLIQFQNNGVVDDSQLPKDRFSAERLKGVDSTLKIQPAKLEDSAVYLCASSLVATDTQYFGPGTRLTVL.

The rearrangement links TRBV24-1 to TRBJ1-5; a possible D gene is TRBD1 (5 bases). V gave up 3 bases and J gave up 5 bases, with 13 bases separating them. Per the germline V gene, CDR1 is KGHDR and CDR2 is SFDVKD. This CDR3 has 15 amino acids. The chain's CDR3 is CATSDGSGYYQPQHF. The CDR3 nucleotides read TGTGCCACCAGTGATGGGTCAGGGTATTATCAGCCCCAGCATTTT.

The chain links TRBV7-9 to TRBJ2-5; D perhaps matches TRBD1 (5 bases). Per the germline V gene, CDR1 is SEHNR and CDR2 is FQNEAQ (reference sequence). V gave up 0 bases and J gave up 5 bases, with 10 bases separating them. The CDR3 spans 14 residues. The CDR3 protein is CASSLAGRVETQYF. The CDR3 DNA reads TGTGCCAGCAGCTTAGCGGGCAGGGTCGAGACCCAGTACTTC. Using reference TRBV7-9 and TRBJ2-5 for the parts outside the CDR3, the full variable domain is DTGVSQNPRHKITKRGQNVTFRCDPISEHNRLYWYRQTLGQGPEFLTYFQNEAQLEKSRLLSDRFSAERPKGSFSTLEIQRTEQGDSAMYLCASSLAGRVETQYFGPGTRLLVL.

The chain couples TRBV10-2 to TRBJ2-7; D is perhaps TRBD2 (6 bases). Germline values: CDR1 WSHSY, CDR2 SAAADI. This CDR3 spans 12 amino acids. V lost 6 bases, J lost 5 bases, and 11 bases lay in between. The DNA for the CDR3 is TGCGCCAGCAGCAGACTAGTGGACGAGCAGTACTTC. Translation: CASSRLVDEQYF.

The genes are TRBV28 and TRBJ2-1, with D maybe TRBD1 (6 bases). Germline CDR1 is MDHEN and CDR2 is SYDVKM. V gave up 4 bases and J gave up 3 bases, with 13 bases separating them. The CDR3 covers 15 residues. CDR3 region: CASSSYTGNYNEQFF. CDR3 bases: TGTGCCAGCAGTTCATATACAGGGAACTACAATGAGCAGTTCTTC.

This chain links TRBV4-2 with TRBJ1-1; TRBD1 aligns across 10 bases. The CDR3 runs to 17 residues. Germline-derived CDR1 and CDR2 are LGHNA and YNFKEQ. J gave up 0 bases and V 1 base, and 5 bases lay outside the gene matches. CDR3 protein: CASSQVWDRGLNTEAFF. The CDR3 region has the DNA TGTGCCAGCAGCCAAGTTTGGGACAGGGGTCTGAACACTGAAGCTTTCTTT.

The chain uses TRBV5-4 and TRBJ2-7; perhaps TRBD1 as D (6 bases). V was pared by 2 bases and J by 5 bases, with 11 bases between. From germline, CDR1 is SGHNT and CDR2 YYREEE (reference sequence). The CDR3 contains 13 residues. CDR3 protein: CASSFGRGNEQYF. The CDR3 bases are TGTGCCAGCAGCTTCGGCAGGGGCAACGAGCAGTACTTC.

The chain uses TRBV6-2 or TRBV6-3 and TRBJ1-1; tentatively, D is TRBD1 (5 bases). Trimming pared 5 bases from V and 4 bases from J, leaving 14 bases between. The CDR3 sequence is 14 residues long. CDR1 MNHEY and CDR2 SVGEGT come from the germline V gene. The CDR3 DNA reads TGTGCCAGCAGTCGAAACTTTGGGGCCACTGAAGCTTTCTTT. Translating it yields CASSRNFGATEAFF.

This chain joins TRBV18 and TRBJ2-5; TRBD1 is a possible D gene (5 bases). CDR1 is KGHSH, CDR2 LQKENI, per germline. This CDR3 spans 16 amino acids. The ends were cut back, 2 bases at V and 5 bases at J, with 18 bases in the middle. CDR3: CASSPGSGRSVETQYF. DNA of the CDR3: TGTGCCAGCTCACCAGGGTCAGGGCGTTCAGTGGAGACCCAGTACTTC. Variable domain in full (rest from reference TRBV18 and TRBJ2-5): NAGVMQNPRHLVRRRGQEARLRCSPMKGHSHVYWYRQLPEEGLKFMVYLQKENIIDESGMPKERFSAEFPKEGPSILRIQQVVRGDSAAYFCASSPGSGRSVETQYFGPGTRLLVL.